This T cell receptor beta chain was documented in a study of OX40 agonist ivuxolimab in advanced cancers. Concerning the study at large: The costimulatory receptor OX40 (CD134) was targeted by ivuxolimab, a fully human IgG2 agonistic monoclonal antibody. Intravenous ivuxolimab was administered to patients every 2 weeks at six dose levels: 0.01, 0.1, 0.3, 1.5, 3 and 10 mg/kg. Of the 50 or so patients in dose escalation, about 20 had hepatocellular carcinoma, some 15 had melanoma, 9 had renal cell carcinoma and 9 had head and neck cancer. In the dose-escalation cohort, roughly four fifths of patients were male, and the mean age was roughly 60 years, with a range of roughly 20 to 85. Patients were allowed to have had prior anti-PD-1, anti-PD-L1 or anti-CTLA-4 therapy, and approximately 40% of the dose-escalation patients had previously received checkpoint inhibitors. Three dose-escalation patients achieved partial responses, one with hepatocellular carcinoma and two with cutaneous melanoma. The purpose of peripheral TCRbeta sequencing was to test whether ivuxolimab changed TCR sequence diversity and led to clonal T-cell expansion. The monotherapy dose-escalation portion (N ≈ 52 patients) of the phase I ivuxolimab trial is reported in the paper.

Patients with a history of autoimmune disease or receiving systemic immunosuppression were excluded from the trial. Peripheral blood for TCR sequencing was collected from all dose cohorts at baseline, on cycle 4 day 1, and on cycle 7 day 1. Samples came from an open-label, multicenter, first-in-human phase I dose-escalation trial of ivuxolimab. Adults with locally advanced or metastatic head and neck squamous cell, hepatocellular, melanoma or renal cell carcinoma were enrolled in the trial. Before TCR sequencing, CD4+ and CD8+ T cells were separately sorted from peripheral blood. Remarks on this clone: The clone's antigen remains unknown. No base qualities exist here, and no much larger clone lies one base off it.

Results the study describes overall, beyond this receptor: In the 0.1-3.0 mg/kg groups, partial responders were among the patients with the lowest normalized peripheral clonal expansion, particularly in CD8+ T cells. Antigen specificity was not determined for the clonally expanded peripheral T cells. On average, CD8+ T cells showed more expanded clones than CD4+ T cells after ivuxolimab. Low levels of normalized T-cell clonal expansion were also seen in some patients who did not respond. At doses from 0.1 to 3.0 mg/kg, clonal expansion was seen in both CD4+ and CD8+ blood T cells between baseline and week 6.

To sequence the TCRbeta CDR3 region, genomic DNA was isolated from the sorted cells. TCRbeta CDR3 regions were sequenced using the immunoSEQ Assay. The table comes from immuneACCESS by way of TCRdb, which keeps in-frame sequences with V and J called. Part of the clones is missing from these tables; in studies checked, under half for an unresolved V gene and the rest for unknown reasons. The table for this sample lists fewer than 90,000 clones; roughly nine tenths of them were counted only once. 0.76% of the sample rests with the top ten. The CDR3 runs 15 residues from the cysteine to the phenylalanine. The CDR3 DNA has 45 bases and is translated from base 1. The V end loses 4 bases and the J end loses 3 bases, and a stretch of 15 bases separates them. Taken from the germline V gene, the CDR1 and CDR2 loops are MNHEY and SVGAGI.

The origin of this receptor is an adult with an advanced solid tumor such as melanoma, head and neck, liver or kidney cancer. The specimen was CD4+ or CD8+ T cells sorted from blood, collected in a trial of the OX40 agonist ivuxolimab. In this chain, TRBV6-5 is recombined with TRBJ2-5; the D match is possibly TRBD1 or TRBD2, with 6 bases aligned in each. The sequence in DNA is TGTGCCAGCAGTTCGACGGAGGGGGGCGAAGAGACCCAGTACTTC. Its protein reads: CASSSTEGGEETQYF.